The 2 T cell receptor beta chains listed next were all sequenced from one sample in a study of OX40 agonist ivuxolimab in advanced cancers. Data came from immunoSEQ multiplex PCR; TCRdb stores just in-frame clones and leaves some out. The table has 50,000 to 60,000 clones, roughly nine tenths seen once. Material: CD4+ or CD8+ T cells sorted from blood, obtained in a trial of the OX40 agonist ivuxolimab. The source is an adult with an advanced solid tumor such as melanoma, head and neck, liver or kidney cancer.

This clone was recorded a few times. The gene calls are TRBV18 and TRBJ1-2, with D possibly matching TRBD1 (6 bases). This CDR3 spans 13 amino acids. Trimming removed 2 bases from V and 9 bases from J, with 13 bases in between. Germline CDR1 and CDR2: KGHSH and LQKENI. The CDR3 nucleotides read TGTGCCAGCTCACCATTGCCAGGGGAACGCTACACCTTC. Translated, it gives CASSPLPGERYTF.

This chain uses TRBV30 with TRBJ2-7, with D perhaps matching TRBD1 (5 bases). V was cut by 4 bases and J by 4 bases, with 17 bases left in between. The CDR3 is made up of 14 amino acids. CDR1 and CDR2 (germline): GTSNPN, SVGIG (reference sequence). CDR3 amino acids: CAWKLGPLGYEQYF. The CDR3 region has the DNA TGTGCCTGGAAATTGGGGCCACTGGGGTACGAGCAGTACTTC. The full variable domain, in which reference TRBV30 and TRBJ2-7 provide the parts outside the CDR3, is SQTIHQWPATLVQPVGSPLSLECTVEGTSNPNLYWYRQAAGRGLQLLFYSVGIGQISSEVPQNLSASRPQDRQFILSSKKLLLSDSGFYLCAWKLGPLGYEQYFGPGTRLTVT.